This T cell receptor beta chain derives from a study of OX40 agonist ivuxolimab in advanced cancers. Study summary: The drug used for patients, ivuxolimab, was an agonistic anti-OX40 (CD134) antibody. Ivuxolimab was delivered to patients intravenously every 2 weeks at doses spanning 0.01 to 10 mg/kg.

The study, taken as a whole, reports: Mean expanded clone counts were higher in CD8+ than CD4+ T cells.

Unmatched junction bases numbered 10, after V lost 8 bases and J lost 3 bases. Germline V gene data show CDR1 as SNHLY and CDR2 as FYNNEI. The CDR3 totals 15 residues. Assay used: immunoSEQ multiplex PCR; TCRdb lists only in-frame clones, some missing. The table records some 150,000 clones, about 92% of them present only once. Turning to this clone: Its cognate antigen is unknown.

This TCR derives from an adult with an advanced solid tumor such as melanoma, head and neck, liver or kidney cancer. Sequenced material: CD4+ or CD8+ T cells sorted from blood, taken in a trial of the OX40 agonist ivuxolimab. The V and J genes are TRBV2 and TRBJ1-5; TRBD1 matches at 7 bases. CDR3: CASGGTTGINQPQHF. CDR3 nucleotide sequence: TGTGCCAGCGGAGGGACGACAGGGATCAATCAGCCCCAGCATTTT.